A single sample is the source of the 17 T cell receptor beta chains below, sequenced in a study of blood T cell repertoires in COVID-19. The repertoire was sequenced with immunoSEQ multiplex PCR; TCRdb's copy has only in-frame clones and lacks some. The sample records fewer than 60,000 clones, less than 80% being singletons. Sequenced: peripheral blood. The source is a man in his 70s with acute or convalescent COVID-19.

This chain uses TRBV5-1 with TRBJ1-5, with TRBD1 as a possible D gene (5 bases). Deletions cut 0 bases from V and 0 bases from J, with 7 bases between. The CDR3 extends over 15 amino acids. Per the germline V gene, CDR1 is SGHRS and CDR2 is YFSETQ. CDR3 coding DNA: TGCGCCAGCAGCTTGGCAGGGCCTAGCAATCAGCCCCAGCATTTT. This translates into CASSLAGPSNQPQHF. Variable domain in full (rest from reference TRBV5-1 and TRBJ1-5): KAGVTQTPRYLIKTRGQQVTLSCSPISGHRSVSWYQQTPGQGLQFLFEYFSETQRNKGNFPGRFSGRQFSNSRSEMNVSTLELGDSALYLCASSLAGPSNQPQHFGDGTRLSIL.

The CDR3 sequence: CATSYPGEGQYGYTF. The CDR3, as DNA: TGTGCCACCTCCTACCCGGGGGAGGGCCAGTATGGCTACACCTTC. This rearrangement joins TRBV6-6 to TRBJ1-2, with D possibly being TRBD1 (5 bases). The V end lost 10 bases, the J end lost 5 bases, and 23 bases lay between the germline ends. The length of the CDR3 is 15 residues. Looked up from germline, CDR1 is MNHNY and CDR2 is SVGAGI (reference sequence).

The V call is TRBV5-5, the J call TRBJ2-3; TRBD1 aligns across 7 bases. V was pared by 4 bases and J by 5 bases, with 7 bases of the junction left unmatched. In germline, CDR1 is SGHKS, CDR2 YYEKEE (reference sequence). The CDR3 contains 14 residues. CDR3 coding DNA: TGTGCCAGCAGCGGATCGACAGGGATAGATACGCAGTATTTT. Its translation: CASSGSTGIDTQYF.

The V and J genes are TRBV6-4 and TRBJ2-3; D perhaps matches TRBD2 (5 bases). The CDR3 is 13 residues long. The ends were cut back, 4 bases at V and 8 bases at J, with 13 bases in the middle. Germline assignment: CDR1 MRHNA and CDR2 SNTAGT. Here the CDR3 reads CASSARSDGTQYF. The CDR3 region has the DNA TGTGCCAGCAGTGCACGTAGCGATGGTACGCAGTATTTT.

The chain recombines TRBV6-6 with TRBJ2-5, with a weak D call TRBD1 (5 bases). CDR3 length: 16 residues. The V gene lost 0 bases and the J gene lost 2 bases, with 13 bases spanning the gap. Germline-derived CDR1 and CDR2 are MNHNY and SVGAGI (reference sequence). The CDR3 here is CASSYSRGMGQETQYF. The CDR3 DNA reads as TGTGCCAGCAGTTACTCTAGGGGCATGGGTCAAGAGACCCAGTACTTC.

The chain combines TRBV1 with TRBJ2-3; TRBD2 is the table's D call and was not checked against the DNA. TRBV1 is flagged as a pseudogene. The CDR3 length is 21 residues. The CDR3 DNA reads as TGCACCAGCAGCCAAGATCAGACTCCTAGCGGTCGGAACCTTAGCACAGATACGCAGTATTTT. This codes for CTSSQDQTPSGRNLSTDTQYF.

Note on this clone: The sample holds other DNA sequences that translate to the same CDR3. This chain links TRBV5-1 with TRBJ1-4, with 7 nucleotides matching TRBD1. Germline V gene sequence: CDR1 SGHRS, CDR2 YFSETQ. Trimming took 0 bases from V and 6 from J; bases not matched to a gene: 5. This CDR3 is 15 amino acids long. CDR3 nucleotides: TGCGCCAGCAGCTTGGGCGGCAGGGGGGATGAAAAACTGTTTTTT. Amino acid sequence: CASSLGGRGDEKLFF.

The rearrangement links TRBV7-3 to TRBJ2-1; TRBD2 agrees at 11 bases. Germline V CDR1 and CDR2: SGHTA, FQGTGA. CDR3 length equals 16 residues. The ends lost 0 bases at V and 6 bases at J; junction bases unmatched: 4. This CDR3 is CASSLTRLAGGNEQFF. CDR3 DNA sequence: TGTGCCAGCAGCTTAACGAGGCTAGCGGGGGGCAATGAGCAGTTCTTC.

The V gene is TRBV11-2, the J gene TRBJ2-2; 8 bases agree with TRBD1. CDR3 length: 15 residues. CDR1 is SGHAT, CDR2 FQNNGV, per germline. V shed 2 bases, J shed 3 bases, and the junction held 2 bases outside the gene matches. The CDR3 sequence: CASSLYRGDTGELFF. The CDR3 coding sequence is TGTGCCAGCAGCTTATACAGGGGGGACACCGGGGAGCTGTTTTTT.

The V and J genes are TRBV14 and TRBJ2-3, with 7 positions matching TRBD2. The germline CDR1 and CDR2 sequences are SGHDN and FVKESK. Germline trimming cut 4 bases from V and 0 bases from J; bases unmatched to any gene: 7. This CDR3 spans 16 amino acids. The CDR3 is CASSLLSGASTDTQYF. CDR3 in DNA: TGTGCCAGCAGCCTTCTAAGCGGGGCGAGCACAGATACGCAGTATTTT.

This clone was counted between two and nine times. V usage is TRBV19 and J usage is TRBJ1-1, with D perhaps matching TRBD1 (5 bases). CDR3 length: 14 residues. The germline CDR1 and CDR2 sequences are LNHDA and SQIVND (reference sequence). Trimming left V 7 bases short and J 6 bases short, with 18 bases between. CDR3 sequence reads: CASKRFREGPEAFF. The CDR3 nucleotides are TGTGCCAGTAAGAGGTTCAGGGAAGGACCTGAAGCTTTCTTT.

V is TRBV28 and J is TRBJ2-4; a possible D gene is TRBD2 (5 bases). The germline V and J ends were trimmed by 3 bases and 5 bases, with 11 bases remaining between them. The germline gives CDR1 MDHEN, CDR2 SYDVKM. The CDR3 has 14 residues. The CDR3 sequence is CASSFGARENIQYF. The CDR3 DNA sequence: TGTGCCAGCAGTTTCGGAGCGCGGGAAAACATTCAGTACTTC.

This chain links TRBV5-1 with TRBJ1-1; D is perhaps TRBD1 (5 bases). This CDR3 spans 14 amino acids. In germline, CDR1 is SGHRS, CDR2 YFSETQ. Trimming took off 4 bases at V and 0 bases at J, with 10 bases between the two ends. CDR3 in amino acids: CASSIQAMNTEAFF. CDR3 bases: TGCGCCAGCAGCATACAGGCTATGAACACTGAAGCTTTCTTT.

V is TRBV5-1 and J is TRBJ2-1; no reliable D call. Germline V gene data show CDR1 as SGHRS and CDR2 as YFSETQ. This CDR3 has 12 residues. The V gene lost 2 bases and the J gene lost 5 bases, with 5 bases spanning the gap. The CDR3 reads CASSFINNEQFF. The CDR3 coding sequence is TGCGCCAGCAGCTTTATTAACAATGAGCAGTTCTTC.

V gene TRBV10-3 combines with J gene TRBJ2-7; 7 bases are a match to TRBD1. V shed 5 bases and J 4 bases; nucleotides not matched to a gene: 11. From germline, CDR1 is ENHRY and CDR2 SYGVKD. The CDR3 has 15 amino acids. As DNA, the CDR3 is TGTGCCATCAGTTCGGGACAGCTGTCAATATACGAGCAGTACTTC. As protein: CAISSGQLSIYEQYF.

The CDR3 nucleotides are TGTGCCAGCAGCTTAGGCGGGCCCTACGAGCAGTACTTC. Its translation: CASSLGGPYEQYF. V gene TRBV5-4 combines with J gene TRBJ2-7, with D tentatively TRBD2 (5 bases). Trimming pared 2 bases from V and 2 bases from J, leaving 8 bases between. The V gene's germline CDR1 is SGHNT and CDR2 YYREEE (reference sequence). The CDR3 is 13 residues long.

The V gene is TRBV5-4, the J gene TRBJ2-2, with TRBD1 matching over 7 bases. The CDR3 has 15 residues. V was pared by 5 bases and J by 7 bases, with 11 bases of the junction left unmatched. Germline assignment: CDR1 SGHNT and CDR2 YYREEE (reference sequence). The CDR3 coding sequence is TGTGCCAGCAGTTTTGAAGGGACAGCCGGCGGGGAGCTGTTTTTT. Its protein is CASSFEGTAGGELFF.